This TCR beta chain was found in a study of shared clonotypes between healthy human individuals. Data came from immunoSEQ multiplex PCR; TCRdb stores just in-frame clones and leaves some out. This sample carries roughly 850,000 clones, about 96% of them seen once, and the ten largest clones take around 0.21%. As defined, naive CD8 cells were CD45RO-negative and positively selected for CCR7, with terminally differentiated effector memory CD45RA+ cells excluded. V was shortened by 6 bases and J by 10 bases, with 10 bases between the two germline ends. There are 11 residues in the CDR3. The V gene's germline CDR1 is SNHLY and CDR2 FYNNEI.

This receptor was taken from a man aged 25-45 years in good health. J is TRBJ2-1 and V is TRBV2, with D possibly being TRBD2 (5 bases). The sequencing sample was made of naive CD8+ T cells sorted from blood. CDR3 amino acids: CASSGRLEQFF. The DNA of the CDR3 is TGTGCCAGCAGCGGAAGACTAGAGCAGTTCTTC. Together with reference TRBV2 and TRBJ2-1, the CDR3 gives the full variable domain: EPEVTQTPSHQVTQMGQEVILRCVPISNHLYFYWYRQILGQKVEFLVSFYNNEISEKSEIFDDQFSVERPDGSNFTLKIRSTKLEDSAMYFCASSGRLEQFFGPGTRLTVL.